The following is a T cell receptor beta chain sequence with its context. Its antigen is still unknown. This sample was taken from a study of shared clonotypes between healthy human individuals. Each subset's genomic DNA was shared equally among a number of immunoSEQ plates. The repertoire was sequenced with immunoSEQ multiplex PCR; TCRdb's copy has only in-frame clones and lacks some. The profile shows some 2.1 million clones, roughly 94% of them singletons. Regarding the study as a whole: Memory subsets generally showed lower estimated richness than naive subsets. Represented diversity (both genetic and exposure-history) was limited by the small number of donors.

Specimen: naive CD4+ T cells sorted from blood. The subset is: CD45RA+ positively selected. The clonotype was recovered from a man aged 18 to 35 in good health.

The CDR3 here is CASSIGLLPDTQYF. CDR3 DNA sequence: TGTGCCAGTAGTATCGGTCTACTCCCAGATACGCAGTATTTT. The chain has TRBV19 and TRBJ2-3; D not resolved. Trimming pared 3 bases from V and 4 bases from J, leaving 11 bases between. The CDR3 is 14 residues long. From germline, CDR1 is LNHDA and CDR2 SQIVND (reference sequence). Filled out from reference TRBV19 and TRBJ2-3, the complete variable domain reads DGGITQSPKYLFRKEGQNVTLSCEQNLNHDAMYWYRQDPGQGLRLIYYSQIVNDFQKGDIAEGYSVSREKKESFPLTVTSAQKNPTAFYLCASSIGLLPDTQYFGPGTRLTVL.